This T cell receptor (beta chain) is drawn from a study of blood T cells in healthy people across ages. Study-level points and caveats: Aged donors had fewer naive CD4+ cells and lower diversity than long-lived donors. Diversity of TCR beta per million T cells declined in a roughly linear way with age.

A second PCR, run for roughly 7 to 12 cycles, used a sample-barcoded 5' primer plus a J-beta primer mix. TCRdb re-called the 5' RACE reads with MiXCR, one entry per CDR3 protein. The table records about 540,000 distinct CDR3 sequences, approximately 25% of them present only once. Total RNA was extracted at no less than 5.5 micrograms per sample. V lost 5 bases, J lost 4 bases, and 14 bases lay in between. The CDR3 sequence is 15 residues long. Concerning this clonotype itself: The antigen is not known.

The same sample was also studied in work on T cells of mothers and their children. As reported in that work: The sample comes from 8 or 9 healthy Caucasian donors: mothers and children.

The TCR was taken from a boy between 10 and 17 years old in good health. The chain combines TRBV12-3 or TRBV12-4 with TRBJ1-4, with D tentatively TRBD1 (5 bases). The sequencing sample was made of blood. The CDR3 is CASSLAAGGNEKLFF. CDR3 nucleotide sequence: TGTGCCAGCAGTCTTGCAGCGGGGGGTAATGAAAAACTGTTTTTT.